This T cell receptor beta chain was captured in a study of blood T cell repertoires in COVID-19. Study-level background: PBMCs, B-cell-depleted T cells, or T cells provided the cDNA or gDNA that made up the material.

CDR1 is SNHLY, CDR2 FYNNEI, per germline. There are 15 residues in the CDR3. Trimming removed 8 bases at V and 0 bases at J, with 15 bases between. Sequencing used immunoSEQ multiplex PCR; TCRdb keeps in-frame clones, though not all of them. This table has about 280,000 clones, around nine tenths appearing once. The chain couples TRBV2 to TRBJ2-3; tentatively, D is TRBD2 (6 bases). The clonotype was recovered from a middle-aged man with acute or convalescent COVID-19. The sample was peripheral blood. The CDR3 nucleotides are TGTGCCAGCCCCGACGGGAGCCTAAGCACAGATACGCAGTATTTT. Translation gives CASPDGSLSTDTQYF.